This record concerns one T cell receptor (beta chain) sequence. Enrollment of patients from Seattle took place during active infection, with longitudinal follow-up. This entry is derived from a study of blood T cell repertoires in COVID-19. As for the study in general: There were acute and convalescent COVID-19 samples, and they came from the United States, Italy and Spain. T cells, B-cell-depleted T cells, or PBMCs supplied cDNA or gDNA.

Germline V gene sequence: CDR1 SGHAT, CDR2 FQNNGV. Trimming took 5 bases from V and 1 from J, leaving 12 bases between them. There are 15 residues in the CDR3. Source study methods: Amplification of reference gene primers was used by the study to estimate nucleated cell counts. Assay: immunoSEQ multiplex PCR; the TCRdb copy retains only in-frame clones and omits some. That table supplies the V and J calls and clone size; D and trimming were determined from the DNA. In the table there are a few hundred thousand clones, roughly 80% of which are singletons. Sequenced material: peripheral blood. The chain uses TRBV11-2 and TRBJ2-1; a possible D gene is TRBD2 (5 bases). The clonotype comes from a person aged 70 to 85 with COVID-19, enrolled during active disease. CDR3 bases: TGTGCCAGCAGCGGTGGAGGCTGGTCCTACAATGAGCAGTTCTTC. Translation: CASSGGGWSYNEQFF.